These 23 T cell receptor beta chains share one sample of origin, sequenced in a study of neurological immune-mediated disorders. TCRdb re-called the 5' RACE reads through MiXCR, storing one row per CDR3 protein. The data show fewer than 45,000 distinct CDR3 sequences, with around 2.5% seen just once and 12% held by the top ten. The sequencing input was PBMCs. Every receptor here comes from a man aged 30 to 45 with multiple sclerosis.

This clonotype was observed a few times. The chain carries TRBV7-2 and TRBJ1-1; D not resolved. V lost 3 bases and J lost 4, with 12 bases in between. CDR3 length: 14 amino acids. Germline V gene lookup returns CDR1 SGHTA and CDR2 FQGNSA. Written as DNA, the CDR3 is TGTGCCAGCAGCTTTCAGGATCTCGGCACTGAAGCTTTCTTT. Amino acids: CASSFQDLGTEAFF.

This clonotype was seen ten or more times. This chain links TRBV7-6 with TRBJ1-1; tentatively, D is TRBD1 (5 bases). CDR1 is SGHVS and CDR2 is FNYEAQ in the germline V gene. The germline V and J ends were trimmed by 1 base and 0 bases, with 9 bases remaining between them. This CDR3 region has 15 residues. The CDR3: CASSLGQGVNTEAFF. The CDR3 DNA sequence: TGTGCCAGCAGCTTAGGGCAGGGAGTGAACACTGAAGCTTTCTTT. The variable domain in full, with the rest retrieved from reference TRBV7-6 and TRBJ1-1, is GAGVSQSPRYKVTKRGQDVALRCDPISGHVSLYWYRQALGQGPEFLTYFNYEAQQDKSGLPNDRFSAERPEGSISTLTIQRTEQRDSAMYRCASSLGQGVNTEAFFGQGTRLTVV.

This clonotype occurred many times. The rearrangement links TRBV5-1 to TRBJ2-1; D is unclear. Germline CDR1 is SGHRS and CDR2 is YFSETQ. This CDR3 contains 14 residues. V was pared by 4 bases and J by 0 bases, with 8 bases between. CDR3 sequence (DNA): TGCGCCAGCAGCGCATCGAACTCCTACAATGAGCAGTTCTTC. It codes for CASSASNSYNEQFF.

This clonotype was seen ten or more times. In DNA, the CDR3 is TGCGCCAGCAGCCCTGGCCTCTTTCCCGTAAACTACGAGCAGTACTTC. Translated: CASSPGLFPVNYEQYF. The V gene is TRBV5-1, the J gene TRBJ2-7; D is unclear. Germline V lookup: CDR1 SGHRS, CDR2 YFSETQ. The ends were cut back, 4 bases at V and 3 bases at J, with 20 bases in the middle. The CDR3 length is 16 residues.

This clonotype was picked up many times. V usage is TRBV10-3 and J usage is TRBJ2-3; D perhaps matches TRBD2 (5 bases). The CDR3 spans 17 residues. Trimming took 2 bases from V and 0 from J, leaving 15 bases between them. In germline, CDR1 is ENHRY, CDR2 SYGVKD. The CDR3 region is CAISEPPGGTSTDTQYF. In nucleotides, the CDR3 is TGTGCCATCAGTGAGCCCCCCGGAGGCACTAGCACAGATACGCAGTATTTT.

This clonotype was seen many times. The chain links TRBV18 to TRBJ2-5; weak D call: TRBD2 (6 bases). This CDR3 comprises 15 residues. Trimming pared 3 bases from V and 4 bases from J, leaving 15 bases between. The germline CDR1 and CDR2 sequences are KGHSH and LQKENI. CDR3 amino acids: CASSPREINGETQYF. CDR3 DNA sequence: TGTGCCAGCTCACCCCGGGAGATAAACGGAGAGACCCAGTACTTC.

This clonotype was counted many times. The chain joins TRBV20-1 to TRBJ2-7, with a possible D match to TRBD2 (6 bases). The CDR3 is 14 residues long. Germline V gene sequence: CDR1 DFQATT, CDR2 SNEGSKA (reference sequence). V lost 1 base to trimming and J lost 4 bases, with 14 bases between them. The CDR3 is CSARVTAEGYEQYF. CDR3 nucleotide sequence: TGCAGTGCTAGAGTAACAGCGGAGGGGTACGAGCAGTACTTC.

The sample holds many counts of this clonotype. The chain employs TRBV12-3 or TRBV12-4 and TRBJ1-2; D is unclear. This CDR3 contains 12 residues. The germline V and J ends were trimmed by 5 bases and 4 bases, with 8 bases remaining between them. The DNA of the CDR3 is TGTGCCAGCAGTCAGGAGGGCTATGGCTACACCTTC. Translating it yields CASSQEGYGYTF.

This clonotype showed up many times. This rearrangement joins TRBV6-2 or TRBV6-3 to TRBJ2-2; TRBD2 matches at 9 bases. After removal of 2 bases from V and 5 bases from J, the junction contained 6 bases not matched to a gene. The CDR3 covers 16 residues. Germline V gene lookup returns CDR1 MNHEY and CDR2 SVGEGT. CDR3 amino acids: CASSYAAGGLTGELFF. The DNA of the CDR3 is TGTGCCAGCAGTTACGCGGCGGGAGGGTTGACCGGGGAGCTGTTTTTT.

In its sample, this clonotype was seen many times. This rearrangement joins TRBV20-1 to TRBJ2-3; 12 bases fit TRBD2. The CDR3 length is 15 residues. Germline lookup yields CDR1 DFQATT and CDR2 SNEGSKA (reference sequence). The V gene end was trimmed by 0 bases and the J gene end by 6 bases; junction bases not matched to a gene: 4. The DNA of the CDR3 is TGCAGTGCTAGAGACCCTAGCGGGAGGGCTGATACGCAGTATTTT. Its protein is CSARDPSGRADTQYF.

This clonotype was seen many times. CDR3 sequence (DNA): TGTGCCAGCAGTTCGGACAGGGGAGGAGAAAAACTGTTTTTT. This sequence encodes CASSSDRGGEKLFF. The chain joins TRBV28 to TRBJ1-4, with 9 bases lining up with TRBD1. With 4 bases clipped from V and 8 bases from J, the junction kept 5 bases outside the gene matches. The CDR3 is 14 amino acids. Germline lookup yields CDR1 MDHEN and CDR2 SYDVKM.

This clonotype was observed at least ten times. The chain recombines TRBV20-1 with TRBJ2-1; D is undetermined. This CDR3 spans 14 amino acids. The germline V gene has CDR1 DFQATT and CDR2 SNEGSKA (reference sequence). V lost 1 base to trimming and J lost 3 bases, with 10 bases between them. CDR3 sequence (DNA): TGCAGTGCTAGAGGCAGGAACTTCTACAATGAGCAGTTCTTC. Its translation is CSARGRNFYNEQFF.

This clonotype has a count of ten or more. This chain uses TRBV20-1 with TRBJ1-2; D not certain. With 5 bases removed from V and 4 bases from J, the gap between germline ends came to 14 bases. This CDR3 comprises 13 residues. Germline CDR1 DFQATT, CDR2 SNEGSKA (reference sequence). The CDR3 region is CSADKADVYGYTF. The CDR3 nucleotides are TGCAGTGCTGATAAGGCCGATGTCTATGGCTACACCTTC.

This clonotype was found many times. This chain's CDR3 is CASSLESGSNTEAFF. The CDR3 nucleotides read TGTGCCAGCAGCTTAGAATCAGGGTCGAACACTGAAGCTTTCTTT. This chain connects TRBV7-2 to TRBJ1-1; D possibly corresponds to TRBD1 (5 bases). With 1 base removed from V and 1 base from J, the gap between germline ends came to 10 bases. Germline V CDR1 and CDR2: SGHTA, FQGNSA. The CDR3 spans 15 residues.

CDR3 sequence reads: CASSSGLVQGYTF. The CDR3 bases are TGCGCCAGCAGCAGCGGCCTGGTTCAAGGCTACACCTTC. This chain connects TRBV5-1 to TRBJ1-2; D gene ambiguous. Trimming removed 4 bases at V and 8 bases at J, with 15 bases between. CDR3 size: 13 residues. Germline V gene lookup returns CDR1 SGHRS and CDR2 YFSETQ.

In the case of this clonotype: Relative to the germline gene, one junction end is altered; a read error may explain this. This chain uses TRBV6-4 with TRBJ2-3; 10 bases fit TRBD2. Germline CDR1 and CDR2: MRHNA and SNTAGT. This CDR3 is 15 amino acids long. This CDR3 is CASSLTSGATDTHYF. The CDR3 bases are TGTGCCAGCAGTTTAACTAGCGGGGCCACAGATACGCATTATTTT.

This clonotype has at least ten counts. The chain is built from TRBV7-9 and TRBJ2-2; D may be TRBD1 or TRBD2 (5 bases each). CDR3 size: 18 residues. Between the trimmed V and J ends, which lost 4 bases and 6 bases, there was a span of 24 bases. Looked up from germline, CDR1 is SEHNR and CDR2 is FQNEAQ (reference sequence). CDR3 sequence reads: CASSSAGASRGLAGELFF. CDR3 DNA: TGTGCCAGCAGCTCCGCCGGGGCTAGTCGGGGCCTAGCCGGGGAGCTGTTTTTT. Based on the CDR3 plus reference TRBV7-9 and TRBJ2-2, the full variable domain is DTGVSQNPRHKITKRGQNVTFRCDPISEHNRLYWYRQTLGQGPEFLTYFQNEAQLEKSRLLSDRFSAERPKGSFSTLEIQRTEQGDSAMYLCASSSAGASRGLAGELFFGEGSRLTVL.

This clonotype was counted ten times or more. The chain recombines TRBV6-2 or TRBV6-3 with TRBJ2-1, with D perhaps matching TRBD1 (5 bases). Germline V lookup: CDR1 MNHEY, CDR2 SVGEGT. Trimming left V 7 bases short and J 4 bases short, with 14 bases between. CDR3 size: 14 residues. The CDR3 bases are TGTGCCAGCACCATAGGGGCGGAGTACAATGAGCAGTTCTTC. As protein: CASTIGAEYNEQFF.

The table lists this clonotype with many counts. The chain employs TRBV6-5 and TRBJ1-1, with 8 bases lining up with TRBD1. CDR1 is MNHEY and CDR2 is SVGAGI in the germline V gene. The CDR3 spans 15 residues. V trimming: 6 bases; J trimming: 2 bases; junction bases outside the gene matches: 8. The CDR3 nucleotides are TGTGCCAGCAGGCCAGACAGGGGAGCAAACACTGAAGCTTTCTTT. Encoded protein: CASRPDRGANTEAFF.

This clonotype occurred many times. The chain joins TRBV7-2 to TRBJ1-2; TRBD1 aligns across 7 bases. J was trimmed by 8 bases and V by 5 bases; bases with no gene match: 8. CDR3 length: 13 residues. In germline, CDR1 is SGHTA, CDR2 FQGNSA. CDR3 sequence reads: CASSADRVGGYTF. CDR3 nucleotides: TGTGCCAGCAGCGCCGACAGGGTAGGCGGCTACACCTTC.

This clonotype was picked up many times. V gene TRBV5-1 combines with J gene TRBJ1-1; D not certain. Germline V gene sequence: CDR1 SGHRS, CDR2 YFSETQ. The CDR3 contains 13 residues. V dropped 4 bases and J dropped 5 bases, with 12 bases sitting between them. CDR3 region: CASSPSMETEAFF. For the CDR3, the DNA is TGCGCCAGCAGCCCCTCCATGGAGACTGAAGCTTTCTTT.

This clonotype was detected a few times. The chain recombines TRBV20-1 with TRBJ2-1; D assignment may be TRBD1 or TRBD2 (5 bases each). The ends were cut back, 3 bases at V and 9 bases at J, with 9 bases in the middle. The CDR3 runs 11 residues. Germline-derived CDR1 and CDR2 are DFQATT and SNEGSKA (reference sequence). The chain's CDR3 is CSASRAGEQFF. CDR3 nucleotides: TGCAGTGCTAGCAGGGCGGGTGAGCAGTTCTTC.

This clonotype was detected many times. CDR3 in amino acids: CASSLKTDSPLHF. CDR3 nucleotide sequence: TGTGCCAGCAGTTTAAAAACAGACTCACCCCTCCACTTT. V is TRBV12-3 or TRBV12-4 and J is TRBJ1-6; no clear D. Trimming cost V 2 bases and J 10 bases, with 9 bases left between them. The CDR3 length is 13 residues.